A single sample is the source of the 32 T cell receptor beta chains below, sequenced in a study of identical twins' blood T cells. TCRdb recomputed calls from the 5' RACE reads with MiXCR, one row per CDR3 protein. The sample shows hundreds of thousands of distinct CDR3 sequences, 28% of them seen only once. The material sequenced was PBMCs. These receptors originate from a woman aged 18-49 years in good health.

The V call is TRBV20-1, the J call TRBJ1-3; D is undetermined. The CDR3 runs to 13 residues. V was trimmed by 6 bases and J by 0 bases, leaving 9 bases between them. Germline CDR1 and CDR2: DFQATT and SNEGSKA (reference sequence). In DNA, the CDR3 is TGCAGTGCGTCGGCGGGCTCTGGAAACACCATATATTTT. This sequence encodes CSASAGSGNTIYF.

The rearrangement uses TRBV5-1 and TRBJ2-1, with D tentatively TRBD2 (5 bases). The length of the CDR3 is 16 residues. V lost 3 bases to trimming and J lost 2 bases, with 15 bases between them. From germline, CDR1 is SGHRS and CDR2 YFSETQ. The DNA of the CDR3 is TGCGCCAGCAGCTCCTTCACCAGCGGCCCCTACAATGAGCAGTTCTTC. As protein: CASSSFTSGPYNEQFF.

This clonotype was counted a single time. The chain uses TRBV29-1 and TRBJ2-3; no reliable D call. The CDR3 covers 11 residues. Trimming removed 3 bases from V and 7 bases from J, with 8 bases in between. CDR1 and CDR2 from the germline V gene are SQVTM and ANQGSEA. CDR3 DNA sequence: TGCAGCGTTGAGGGGATGAATACGCAGTATTTT. This translates into CSVEGMNTQYF.

This chain uses TRBV9 with TRBJ2-1, with 10 bases fitting TRBD2. Germline V gene lookup returns CDR1 SGDLS and CDR2 YYNGEE. The trim removed 3 bases at V and 0 bases at J, leaving 0 bases unmatched. The CDR3 covers 15 residues. The CDR3, as DNA: TGTGCCAGCAGCGCTAGCGGGGGCTCCTACAATGAGCAGTTCTTC. Protein product: CASSASGGSYNEQFF.

This clonotype was seen many times. This chain connects TRBV29-1 to TRBJ2-1, with a weak D call TRBD1 (6 bases). Looked up from germline, CDR1 is SQVTM and CDR2 is ANQGSEA. V was cut by 7 bases and J by 14 bases, with 27 bases left in between. The CDR3 spans 14 residues. The CDR3 here is CSARGGGRSRIEFF. CDR3 nucleotide sequence: TGCAGCGCCAGAGGGGGTGGCAGGTCTAGAATAGAGTTCTTC.

This clonotype occurred many times. The rearrangement uses TRBV20-1 and TRBJ2-3, with TRBD2 matching 7 bases. V shed 0 bases and J 1 base; nucleotides not matched to a gene: 1. The CDR3 runs to 14 residues. Germline V gene lookup returns CDR1 DFQATT and CDR2 SNEGSKA (reference sequence). The CDR3 sequence: CSARDAGGTDTQYF. In nucleotides, the CDR3 is TGCAGTGCTAGAGATGCGGGAGGCACAGATACGCAGTATTTT.

Details on this clonotype: One end of the junction fails to match germline, which may point to a read error. J is TRBJ2-2 and V is TRBV19; TRBD1 matches 9 bases. CDR1 is LNHDA, CDR2 SQIVND, per germline (reference sequence). This CDR3 is built from 14 residues. This chain's CDR3 is CVSRRTGDTGELFF. CDR3 DNA sequence: TGTGTCAGTAGAAGGACAGGGGACACCGGGGAGCTGTTTTTT.

This clonotype was detected a few times. V is TRBV20-1 and J is TRBJ1-1, with TRBD1 matching over 8 bases. Germline-derived CDR1 and CDR2 are DFQATT and SNEGSKA (reference sequence). The CDR3 runs to 15 residues. V was pared by 0 bases and J by 3 bases, with 6 bases of the junction left unmatched. CDR3 nucleotides: TGCAGTGCTAGAGACCAGGACAGGGCCTACACTGAAGCTTTCTTT. Its protein product is CSARDQDRAYTEAFF.

The V call is TRBV9, the J call TRBJ2-1; 9 bases match TRBD2. Germline-derived CDR1 and CDR2 are SGDLS and YYNGEE. This CDR3 spans 14 amino acids. V dropped 3 bases and J dropped 6; count of bases not matched to a gene: 4. The CDR3 DNA reads TGTGCCAGCAGCGCTCGACTAGCGGCCAATGAGCAGTTCTTC. Translated: CASSARLAANEQFF.

Worth noting for this clonotype: A much larger clone differs by one base, so this may be a read error. This rearrangement joins TRBV29-1 to TRBJ1-1; a weak D match, TRBD1 (5 bases). CDR3 length equals 14 residues. CDR1 is SQVTM and CDR2 is ANQGSEA in the germline V gene. Trimming stripped 2 bases from V and 6 bases from J, with 16 bases between. The CDR3 here is CSVERSGARAEAFF. The CDR3 DNA reads as TGCAGCGTTGAACGCTCCGGGGCTCGAGCTGAAGCTTTCTTT.

This clonotype appeared many times. This rearrangement joins TRBV11-2 to TRBJ1-1; weak D call: TRBD1 (6 bases). Germline values: CDR1 SGHAT, CDR2 FQNNGV. V dropped 4 bases and J dropped 0 bases, with 12 bases sitting between them. The CDR3 consists of 15 residues. The CDR3 DNA sequence: TGTGCCAGCAGCTCCAGTACAGGGTTGAACACTGAAGCTTTCTTT. Amino acids: CASSSSTGLNTEAFF.

This clonotype was picked up many times. The CDR3, as DNA: TGTGCCAGCAGCCTTCTTGGGGGGTTGCAGTATTTT. It specifies CASSLLGGLQYF. The rearrangement uses TRBV7-2 and TRBJ2-3, with D possibly being TRBD2 (6 bases). The CDR3 covers 12 residues. Trimming took off 5 bases at V and 11 bases at J, with 14 bases between the two ends. The germline V gene encodes CDR1 SGHTA and CDR2 FQGNSA. The full variable domain, with the rest looked up from reference TRBV7-2 and TRBJ2-3, is GAGVSQSPSNKVTEKGKDVELRCDPISGHTALYWYRQSLGQGLEFLIYFQGNSAPDKSGLPSDRFSAERTGGSVSTLTIQRTQQEDSAVYLCASSLLGGLQYFGPGTRLTVL.

This clonotype is a singleton in its sample. Just one base apart from a much larger clone, this may be a read error. The CDR3 loop reads CASSHTTGADTQYF. The DNA of the CDR3 is TGTGCCAGCAGTCATACCACAGGAGCGGATACCCAGTACTTC. The genes are TRBV12-3 or TRBV12-4 and TRBJ2-5; D tentatively reads TRBD1 or TRBD2 (5 bases each). V lost 5 bases, J lost 8 bases, and 18 bases lay in between. The CDR3 is 14 residues long.

The table lists this clonotype with a few counts. The chain carries TRBV20-1 and TRBJ2-2, with a tentative D call TRBD2 (5 bases). This CDR3 has 14 amino acids. Germline V gene lookup returns CDR1 DFQATT and CDR2 SNEGSKA (reference sequence). V was shortened by 3 bases and J by 4 bases, with 12 bases between the two germline ends. The CDR3 protein is CSASEDAGTGELFF. In nucleotides, the CDR3 is TGCAGTGCTAGCGAGGATGCGGGCACCGGGGAGCTGTTTTTT.

This clonotype is a singleton in its sample. A read error may explain this, as a much larger clone is one base away. The chain recombines TRBV2 with TRBJ1-1, with D unresolved. Germline V gives CDR1 SNHLY, CDR2 FYNNEI. Between the trimmed V and J ends, which lost 5 bases and 5 bases, there was a span of 6 bases. The CDR3 consists of 11 residues. The CDR3 protein is CASSYFTEAFF. The CDR3 DNA follows: TGTGCCAGCAGTTACTTTACTGAAGCTTTCTTT.

This clonotype was seen at least ten times. The chain has TRBV20-1 and TRBJ1-5; a possible D gene is TRBD1 (6 bases). There are 14 residues in the CDR3. CDR1 DFQATT and CDR2 SNEGSKA come from the germline V gene (reference sequence). Between the trimmed V and J ends, which lost 7 bases and 2 bases, there was a span of 15 bases. The CDR3 loop reads CSVGPRQGNQPQHF. The CDR3, as DNA: TGCAGTGTAGGACCCCGACAGGGCAATCAGCCCCAGCATTTT.

V is TRBV5-1 and J is TRBJ2-2; 7 positions match TRBD2. This CDR3 comprises 16 residues. The V segment lost 0 bases and the J segment 1 base; nucleotides outside the gene matches: 3. Germline CDR1 and CDR2: SGHRS and YFSETQ. CDR3 protein: CASSLASGRNTGELFF. In DNA form, the CDR3 reads TGCGCCAGCAGCTTGGCTAGCGGAAGGAACACCGGGGAGCTGTTTTTT.

This clonotype was counted a few times. The chain is built from TRBV18 and TRBJ1-1; TRBD1 might be the D (6 bases). The length of the CDR3 is 14 residues. Looked up from germline, CDR1 is KGHSH and CDR2 is LQKENI. V lost 5 bases and J 3 bases, leaving 13 bases between the germline ends. The CDR3 DNA reads TGTGCCAGCTCAACTAACAGGGCCGACACTGAAGCTTTCTTT. Amino acid sequence: CASSTNRADTEAFF. The full variable domain, completed using reference TRBV18 and TRBJ1-1, is NAGVMQNPRHLVRRRGQEARLRCSPMKGHSHVYWYRQLPEEGLKFMVYLQKENIIDESGMPKERFSAEFPKEGPSILRIQQVVRGDSAAYFCASSTNRADTEAFFGQGTRLTVV.

This chain links TRBV6-2 or TRBV6-3 with TRBJ2-1; D ambiguous. The V and J ends lost 11 bases and 3 bases respectively, with 11 bases between them. The CDR3 consists of 12 residues. Per the germline V gene, CDR1 is MNHEY and CDR2 is SVGEGT. CDR3 nucleotides: TGTGCCGGCGGATCAGGCTACAATGAGCAGTTCTTC. Translated: CAGGSGYNEQFF.

V gene TRBV29-1 combines with J gene TRBJ2-2; D gene ambiguous. This CDR3 spans 12 amino acids. Germline assignment: CDR1 SQVTM and CDR2 ANQGSEA. Between the trimmed V and J ends, which lost 3 bases and 2 bases, there was a span of 4 bases. CDR3 DNA: TGCAGCGTTGAGGTTAACACCGGGGAGCTGTTTTTT. This gives the protein CSVEVNTGELFF.

The chain combines TRBV12-3 or TRBV12-4 with TRBJ1-1; D not certain. CDR3 size: 14 residues. The ends were cut back, 4 bases at V and 4 bases at J, with 13 bases in the middle. CDR3 DNA sequence: TGTGCCAGCAGTTCCGGGGTAGTTGTCACTGAAGCTTTCTTT. Translation: CASSSGVVVTEAFF.

The chain is built from TRBV19 and TRBJ2-3; D is perhaps TRBD2 (6 bases). The CDR3 extends over 15 amino acids. Trimming cost V 7 bases and J 0 bases, with 14 bases left between them. The V gene's germline CDR1 is LNHDA and CDR2 SQIVND (reference sequence). Here the CDR3 DNA reads TGTGCCAGTAAACCGAGGGGACTTAGCACAGATACGCAGTATTTT. It is translated as CASKPRGLSTDTQYF.

This clonotype was recorded a few times. The chain links TRBV29-1 to TRBJ2-5, with D perhaps TRBD1 (6 bases). V lost 0 bases, J lost 1 base, and 12 bases lay in between. Germline V gene data show CDR1 as SQVTM and CDR2 as ANQGSEA. The CDR3 loop spans 15 amino acids. This CDR3 is CSVEDYGQIQETQYF. In nucleotides, the CDR3 is TGCAGCGTTGAAGATTACGGACAGATCCAAGAGACCCAGTACTTC.

The chain joins TRBV20-1 to TRBJ1-1; no firm D call. CDR1 is DFQATT, CDR2 SNEGSKA, per germline (reference sequence). This CDR3 region has 11 residues. The ends were cut back, 5 bases at V and 2 bases at J, with 6 bases in the middle. DNA of the CDR3: TGCAGTGCTTTAATTAACACTGAAGCTTTCTTT. Its translation: CSALINTEAFF.

Comments on this clonotype: Possible read error: a much larger clone is one base away. The rearrangement uses TRBV29-1 and TRBJ1-2; D may be TRBD1 (6 bases). The CDR3 has 12 residues. The V end was cut by 3 bases, the J end by 2 bases, with 7 bases between. Per the germline V gene, CDR1 is SQVTM and CDR2 is ANQGSEA. The CDR3 DNA is TGCAGCGTTGATGGACAGAACTATGGCTACACCTTC. Protein: CSVDGQNYGYTF. Drawing the rest from reference TRBV29-1 and TRBJ1-2, the complete variable domain is SAVISQKPSRDICQRGTSLTIQCQVDSQVTMMFWYRQQPGQSLTLIATANQGSEATYESGFVIDKFPISRPNLTFSTLTVSNMSPEDSSIYLCSVDGQNYGYTFGSGTRLTVV.

To note about this clonotype: Given a much more abundant clone one base away, this may be a read error. The rearrangement uses TRBV10-3 and TRBJ2-7; unclear D gene. Germline CDR1 and CDR2: ENHRY and SYGVKD. The CDR3 totals 13 residues. V was cut by 10 bases and J by 2 bases, with 15 bases left in between. This chain's CDR3 is CATSERLPYEQYF. CDR3 nucleotide sequence: TGTGCCACCAGCGAGCGACTCCCCTACGAGCAGTACTTC.

The rearrangement uses TRBV11-2 and TRBJ1-1; no clear D gene. Trimming took off 4 bases at V and 5 bases at J, with 14 bases between the two ends. CDR3 length equals 14 residues. Germline CDR1 and CDR2: SGHAT and FQNNGV. CDR3 coding DNA: TGTGCCAGCAGCTCAGTGAGGGTATATACTGAAGCTTTCTTT. Translated, it gives CASSSVRVYTEAFF.

This clonotype was found a few times. The genes are TRBV7-8 and TRBJ2-1; TRBD1 aligns across 7 bases. The CDR3 contains 13 residues. Germline trimming cut 11 bases from V and 7 bases from J; bases unmatched to any gene: 11. Germline assignment: CDR1 SGHVS and CDR2 FQNEAQ. The CDR3 coding sequence is TGTGCCGGGTCACAGGGGTTCAGAAATGAGCAGTTCTTC. Protein product: CAGSQGFRNEQFF. Using reference TRBV7-8 and TRBJ2-1 for the parts outside the CDR3, the full variable domain is GAGVSQSPRYKVAKRGQDVALRCDPISGHVSLFWYQQALGQGPEFLTYFQNEAQLDKSGLPSDRFFAERPEGSVSTLKIQRTQQEDSAVYLCAGSQGFRNEQFFGPGTRLTVL.

This clonotype was recorded only once. A much larger clone differs from this one at a single base, so this may be a read error. The chain links TRBV20-1 to TRBJ1-4, with D possibly being TRBD1 (5 bases). The germline CDR1 and CDR2 sequences are DFQATT and SNEGSKA (reference sequence). This CDR3 contains 17 residues. The CDR3 protein is CSVRDPVGAGSNEKLFF. DNA for the CDR3: TGCAGTGTTAGAGATCCGGTTGGGGCTGGTTCTAATGAAAAACTGTTTTTT.

The chain links TRBV6-6 to TRBJ1-1; D not resolved. The CDR3 length is 15 residues. Looked up from germline, CDR1 is MNHNY and CDR2 is SVGAGI (reference sequence). Trimming pared 2 bases from V and 4 bases from J, leaving 14 bases between. CDR3 protein: CASSYGRSSGTEAFF. CDR3 DNA sequence: TGTGCCAGCAGTTACGGACGATCGTCGGGCACTGAAGCTTTCTTT.

The sample holds a few counts of this clonotype. The V call is TRBV6-2 or TRBV6-3, the J call TRBJ1-6, with 9 nucleotides matching TRBD1. V shed 0 bases, J shed 7 bases, and the junction held 7 bases outside the gene matches. The CDR3 covers 17 residues. Germline V gene data show CDR1 as MNHEY and CDR2 as SVGEGT. The CDR3 loop is CASSYSSRDRGNSPLHF. The CDR3 nucleotides read TGTGCCAGCAGTTACTCCTCCAGAGACAGGGGGAATTCACCCCTCCACTTT.

This clonotype was counted many times. The gene calls are TRBV29-1 and TRBJ1-2, with no clear D. CDR1 SQVTM and CDR2 ANQGSEA come from the germline V gene. This CDR3 has 11 residues. V dropped 6 bases and J dropped 2 bases, with 7 bases sitting between them. CDR3: CSVGQNYGYTF. The CDR3 bases are TGCAGCGTAGGGCAAAACTATGGCTACACCTTC.